These 5 T cell receptor beta chains originate from one sample sequenced in a study of blood T cell repertoires in COVID-19. Data came from immunoSEQ multiplex PCR; TCRdb stores just in-frame clones and leaves some out. This sample has 400,000 or so clones, with around 91% found just once. The sequencing sample was made of PBMCs or T cells enriched from blood (not recorded which). The receptors were sampled from a man aged 18-30 years who had recovered from COVID-19.

CDR3 loop: CASSVGLAGNSPLHF. In DNA, the CDR3 is TGTGCCAGCAGCGTAGGGCTCGCGGGTAATTCACCCCTCCACTTT. V usage is TRBV9 and J usage is TRBJ1-6, with D unclear. CDR3 size: 15 residues. Germline V CDR1 and CDR2: SGDLS, YYNGEE. Trimming took 0 bases from V and 6 from J, leaving 10 bases between them.

This clone has just one count. Here the CDR3 DNA reads TGCGCCAGCAGCTTGGGGACAGGGGGCGATGGCTACACCTTC. Translation gives CASSLGTGGDGYTF. The V gene is TRBV5-1, the J gene TRBJ1-2; 11 positions agree with TRBD1. The length of the CDR3 is 14 residues. From germline, CDR1 is SGHRS and CDR2 YFSETQ. Trimming removed 0 bases from V and 6 bases from J; junction bases left unmatched: 1. The whole variable domain, remainder taken from reference TRBV5-1 and TRBJ1-2, is KAGVTQTPRYLIKTRGQQVTLSCSPISGHRSVSWYQQTPGQGLQFLFEYFSETQRNKGNFPGRFSGRQFSNSRSEMNVSTLELGDSALYLCASSLGTGGDGYTFGSGTRLTVV.

This clone appeared once. CDR3 in amino acids: CASSPPGADTEAFF. In DNA form, the CDR3 reads TGTGCCAGCAGCCCGCCAGGGGCGGACACTGAAGCTTTCTTT. V is TRBV14 and J is TRBJ1-1; D is possibly TRBD1 (6 bases). Germline assignment: CDR1 SGHDN and CDR2 FVKESK. This CDR3 comprises 14 residues. Trimming shortened V by 4 bases and J by 3 bases, and 12 bases separated the two germline ends.

The chain couples TRBV7-8 to TRBJ2-7, with 7 bases matching TRBD1. This CDR3 spans 14 amino acids. Germline-derived CDR1 and CDR2 are SGHVS and FQNEAQ. Trimming took 3 bases from V and 7 from J; bases not matched to a gene: 9. DNA for the CDR3: TGTGCCAGCAGCTTTAGTCACAGGGGAAGTGAGCAGTACTTC. This translates into CASSFSHRGSEQYF.

This rearrangement joins TRBV7-9 to TRBJ2-1; D unclear. The CDR3 has 12 residues. Germline V gene sequence: CDR1 SEHNR, CDR2 FQNEAQ (reference sequence). With 5 bases removed from V and 9 bases from J, the gap between germline ends came to 11 bases. The CDR3 loop reads CASSIEWSEQFF. The CDR3 region has the DNA TGTGCCAGCAGCATCGAATGGAGTGAGCAGTTCTTC.